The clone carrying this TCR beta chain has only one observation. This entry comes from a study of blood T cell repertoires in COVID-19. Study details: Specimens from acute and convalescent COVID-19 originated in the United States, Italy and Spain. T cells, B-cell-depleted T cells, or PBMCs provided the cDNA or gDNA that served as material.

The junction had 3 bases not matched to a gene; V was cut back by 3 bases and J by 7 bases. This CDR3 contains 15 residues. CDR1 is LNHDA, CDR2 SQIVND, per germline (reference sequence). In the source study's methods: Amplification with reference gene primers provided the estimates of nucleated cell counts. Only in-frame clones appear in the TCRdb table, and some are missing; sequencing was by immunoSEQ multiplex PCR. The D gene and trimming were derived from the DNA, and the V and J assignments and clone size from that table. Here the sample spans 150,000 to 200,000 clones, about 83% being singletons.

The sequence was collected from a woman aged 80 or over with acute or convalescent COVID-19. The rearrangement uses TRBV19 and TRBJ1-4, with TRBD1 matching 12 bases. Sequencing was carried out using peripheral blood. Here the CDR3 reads CASSMGQGATEKLFF. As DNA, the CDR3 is TGTGCCAGTAGTATGGGACAGGGGGCAACTGAAAAACTGTTTTTT.